These T cell receptor beta chains were read from a single sample in a study of blood T cell repertoires in COVID-19. Some clones are missing from TCRdb's copy, which holds only in-frame ones; the method was immunoSEQ multiplex PCR. The sample comprises 150,000 to 200,000 clones, over 70% of which are singletons, and approximately 15% rests with the top ten. Sequences were obtained from PBMCs or T cells enriched from blood (not recorded which). The receptors stem from a man aged 60-69 years who had been exposed to COVID-19. The CDR3 runs from the conserved cysteine through the conserved F or W. A D gene is named only where the DNA matches it firmly. Size tells how often a clone was seen (once, few, many) or the class of an expanded clone, and some rows leave it out.

D	V	J	size	DNA	CDR3
-	TRBV29-1	TRBJ1-1	-	TGCAGCGTTCTGAGGAGTAGGAACACTGAAGCTTTCTTT	CSVLRSRNTEAFF
TRBD1	TRBV9	TRBJ1-5	once	TGTGCCAGCAGCCTACCCCAGGGGGCTCGCAATCAGCCCCAGCATTTT	CASSLPQGARNQPQHF
-	TRBV7-8	TRBJ1-5	-	TGTGCCAGCGGGGAGGGGGGGAGCAATCAGCCCCAGCATTTT	CASGEGGSNQPQHF
-	TRBV11-1	TRBJ1-2	few	TGTGCCAGCAGCTTTGTGGGGGGACATGGCTACACCTTC	CASSFVGGHGYTF
TRBD2	TRBV7-9	TRBJ2-1	-	TGTGCCAGCAGCGACCTTGGGGCGGGAGCGTACAATGAGCAGTTCTTC	CASSDLGAGAYNEQFF
TRBD1	TRBV6-4	TRBJ2-2	-	TGTGCCAGCAGTAAACAGGGGGGAACCGGGGAGCTGTTTTTT	CASSKQGGTGELFF
TRBD1	TRBV5-1	TRBJ1-6	-	TGCGCCAGCTCTTGGGGACAGGATAATTCACCCCTCCACTTT	CASSWGQDNSPLHF
-	TRBV5-4	TRBJ2-2	few	TGTGCCAGCAGCCCCGGTGTCCGGGAGAGGAACACCGGGGAGCTGTTTTTT	CASSPGVRERNTGELFF
TRBD1	TRBV25-1	TRBJ2-7	-	TGTGCCAGCCGGGGACAGCTTACCTACGAGCAGTACTTC	CASRGQLTYEQYF
TRBD2	TRBV19	TRBJ2-3	-	TGTGCCAGTAGTATCCGGACTAGCGGGAGGGCGACGCAGTATTTT	CASSIRTSGRATQYF
TRBD2	TRBV5-4	TRBJ2-5	-	TGTGCCAGCAGCTTGGGCCCGGCGGGGGCCCAGTACTTC	CASSLGPAGAQYF
-	TRBV9	TRBJ1-3	-	TGTGCCAGCAGCGTAGTAGGTACACCAGGGACTGGAAACACCATATATTTT	CASSVVGTPGTGNTIYF
-	TRBV5-1	TRBJ1-1	-	TGCCCCCGGGACACAAACACTGAAGCTTTCTTT	CPRDTNTEAFF
TRBD1	TRBV7-2	TRBJ2-5	once	TGTGCCAGCAGCCCATCGGGACAGTTCTCAGAGACCCAGTACTTC	CASSPSGQFSETQYF
TRBD2	TRBV7-2	TRBJ2-1	many	TGTGCCAGCAGCTTAGCTGGCGGGAGGACCTACAATGAGCAGTTCTTC	CASSLAGGRTYNEQFF
-	TRBV25-1	TRBJ1-6	-	TGTGCCAGCAGTGACCGCCTAAAGAATTCACCCCTCCACTTT	CASSDRLKNSPLHF
-	TRBV5-6	TRBJ2-3	-	TGTGCCAGCAGCTTGCCGTCTAGCCAACTCACAGATACGCAGTATTTT	CASSLPSSQLTDTQYF
TRBD1	TRBV28	TRBJ1-2	few	TGTGCCAGCAGAGGGGACAGGGACTATGGCTACACCTTC	CASRGDRDYGYTF
TRBD2	TRBV18	TRBJ2-2	-	TGTGCCAGCTCAAGGACTAGCGGGAGAGGGCACGGGGAGCTGTTTTTT	CASSRTSGRGHGELFF
TRBD2	TRBV27	TRBJ2-5	-	TGTGCCAGCAGTTTATTTGGGACTAGGAAACATCAGTACTTC	CASSLFGTRKHQYF
-	TRBV11-3	TRBJ2-2	-	TGTGCCAGCAGAAAGGGACAACCCATCAACACCGGGGAGCTGTTTTTT	CASRKGQPINTGELFF
TRBD2	TRBV5-4	TRBJ2-3	-	TGTGCCAGCAGCCGGAATAGCGGGAGAGGGACAGATACGCAGTATTTT	CASSRNSGRGTDTQYF
-	TRBV6-2/TRBV6-3	TRBJ1-1	-	TGTGCCAGCAGTTCAATCGCCAGGATGAACACTGAAGCTTTCTTT	CASSSIARMNTEAFF
TRBD2	TRBV11-3	TRBJ2-7	-	TGTGCCAGCAGCCCGGGACTAGCGGGGACGGGGGAGCAGTACTTC	CASSPGLAGTGEQYF
TRBD2	TRBV9	TRBJ2-5	few	TGTGCCAGCAGCGTAGCGCTAGCGGGAGAGACCCAGTACTTC	CASSVALAGETQYF
-	TRBV3-1/TRBV3-2	TRBJ1-5	-	TGTGCCAGCAGCCAAAGATTCGGGTATCAGCCCCAGCATTTT	CASSQRFGYQPQHF
TRBD1	TRBV2	TRBJ1-1	-	TGTGCCAGCACCACCGGGACAGGGGGTGCTGAAGCTTTCTTT	CASTTGTGGAEAFF
-	TRBV5-4	TRBJ1-1	few	TGTGCCAGCAGTTTAGTAGACGGGGCTGAAGCTTTCTTT	CASSLVDGAEAFF
-	TRBV4-1	TRBJ2-7	-	TGCGCCAGCAGCCAAGACCGGCTAGATGCCTACGAGCAGTACTTC	CASSQDRLDAYEQYF
TRBD1	TRBV10-3	TRBJ1-3	-	TGTGCCATCGGCAGGACAGGGGTGGCTGGAAACACCATATATTTT	CAIGRTGVAGNTIYF
TRBD1	TRBV27	TRBJ2-7	few	TGTGCCAGCAGGCAGGGGGCGGTAAGCGAGCAGTACTTC	CASRQGAVSEQYF
TRBD1	TRBV2	TRBJ1-4	-	TGTGCCAGCAGCATACGACAGGGACGGAATGAAAAACTGTTTTTT	CASSIRQGRNEKLFF
TRBD1	TRBV27	TRBJ1-2	-	TGTGCCAGCAGTTTCGGGACAGGGAGCGGTGGCTACACCTTC	CASSFGTGSGGYTF
-	TRBV7-2	TRBJ2-3	-	TGTGCCAGCAGCTTAGCGGGAGACCGCACAGATACGCAGTATTTT	CASSLAGDRTDTQYF
TRBD2	TRBV10-2	TRBJ2-3	-	TGCGCCAGCAGTGACGGGGACTATGGGGATACGCAGTATTTT	CASSDGDYGDTQYF
TRBD1	TRBV29-1	TRBJ2-5	-	TGCAGCGTTGTTGGGACAGGGAAAGAGACCCAGTACTTC	CSVVGTGKETQYF
TRBD1	TRBV28	TRBJ2-7	-	TGTGCCAGCAAAAGGACAGGGACCTACGAGCAGTACTTC	CASKRTGTYEQYF
-	TRBV9	TRBJ1-1	-	TGTGCCAGCAGCGTAGTCTTATGGGCCGATATGAACACTGAAGCTTTCTTT	CASSVVLWADMNTEAFF
TRBD1	TRBV19	TRBJ2-7	-	TGTGCCAGTAGCGACAGGGGGGCTGCCTTGTACGAGCAGTACTTC	CASSDRGAALYEQYF
-	TRBV9	TRBJ2-1	-	TGTGCCAGCAGCGTAGCGGTTCAGGGAAATGAGCAGTTCTTC	CASSVAVQGNEQFF
-	TRBV6-5	TRBJ1-1	few	TGTGCCAGCAGTTGGGCAGGCAAGGACACTGAAGCTTTCTTT	CASSWAGKDTEAFF
-	TRBV6-5	TRBJ2-3	many	TGTGCCAGCAGCGCTGTCGGACAGAACACAGATACGCAGTATTTT	CASSAVGQNTDTQYF
TRBD2	TRBV24-1	TRBJ2-1	-	TGTGCCACCAGTGATTTAGGTATAGACAGCGGGGATTACAATGAGCAGTTCTTC	CATSDLGIDSGDYNEQFF
TRBD2	TRBV19	TRBJ2-2	few	TGTGCCAGTAGTACCCCAGCGGGAGACAGCGGGGAGCTGTTTTTT	CASSTPAGDSGELFF
TRBD2	TRBV28	TRBJ2-3	-	TGTGCCAGCACGACGGGACTAGGAACCGGGCCGCGCACAGATACGCAGTATTTT	CASTTGLGTGPRTDTQYF
TRBD2	TRBV27	TRBJ2-2	-	TGTGCCAGCAGTTTCGGTACGGCTAGCGGACCCACCGGGGAGCTGTTTTTT	CASSFGTASGPTGELFF
-	TRBV6-5	TRBJ1-5	-	TGTGCCAGCAGTATCCGCAGTCTTAGCAATCAGCCCCAGCATTTT	CASSIRSLSNQPQHF
-	TRBV30	TRBJ1-1	once	TGTGCCTGGAGTCCCCCGGTAGGGGGGAACACTGAAGCTTTCTTT	CAWSPPVGGNTEAFF
-	TRBV6-1	TRBJ2-1	-	TGTGCCAGCAGTGAAGAGATGCAGGGCTTTCACAATGAGCAGTTCTTC	CASSEEMQGFHNEQFF
-	TRBV30	TRBJ1-5	-	TGTGCCTGGAGTCAAGGGACTTCTCCCAATCAGCCCCAGCATTTT	CAWSQGTSPNQPQHF
TRBD1	TRBV3-1/TRBV3-2	TRBJ1-1	few	TGTGCCAGCAGCCGACAGGGGACTGAAGCTTTCTTT	CASSRQGTEAFF
-	TRBV5-1	TRBJ2-7	-	TGCGCCAGCAGCTTAGGCGGGAAACTTTCCTACGAGCAGTACTTC	CASSLGGKLSYEQYF
TRBD2	TRBV28	TRBJ2-5	once	TGTGCCAGCAGTTTTACCCCCGGACTAGACAAAGAGACCCAGTACTTC	CASSFTPGLDKETQYF
TRBD1	TRBV7-8	TRBJ1-5	-	TGTGCCAGCAGCTCGGGGACAGGGTACAATCAGCCCCAGCATTTT	CASSSGTGYNQPQHF
TRBD2	TRBV5-1	TRBJ2-3	-	TGCGCCAGCAACCGGGCGGGGGGGCCGGTCGCAGATACGCAGTATTTT	CASNRAGGPVADTQYF
TRBD1	TRBV19	TRBJ1-2	-	TGTGCCAGTAGTATCAATGGGCCAGGGGGCTTTAACTATGGCTACACCTTC	CASSINGPGGFNYGYTF
-	TRBV15	TRBJ2-7	-	TGTGCCACCAGCAGAGATCTCCCCTACGAGCAGTACTTC	CATSRDLPYEQYF